This T cell receptor beta chain was sequenced during a study of blood T cell repertoires in COVID-19. Overall study context: Material from acute and convalescent COVID-19 was sourced from the United States, Italy and Spain. From T cells, B-cell-depleted T cells, or PBMCs came the material, which was cDNA or gDNA.

CDR1 LNHDA and CDR2 SQIVND come from the germline V gene (reference sequence). The CDR3 sequence is 15 residues long. The V gene lost 3 bases and the J gene lost 3 bases, with 12 bases spanning the gap. In the source study's methods: Cell counts per sample came from amplifying reference gene primers. Profiled with immunoSEQ multiplex PCR; TCRdb holds only in-frame clones, not every one. V, J and clone size reflect that table, while D and trimming were determined from the DNA. Of roughly 42,000 clones in the sample, around 84% were seen once. Sequencing was done on a sample of peripheral blood. The chain links TRBV19 to TRBJ2-1; no definite D call. The TCR was taken from a woman aged 70 to 79 in a cohort sampled during active COVID-19. The CDR3 DNA is TGTGCCAGTAGTATTGTGCTTGGCGGCTACAATGAGCAGTTCTTC. It specifies CASSIVLGGYNEQFF.